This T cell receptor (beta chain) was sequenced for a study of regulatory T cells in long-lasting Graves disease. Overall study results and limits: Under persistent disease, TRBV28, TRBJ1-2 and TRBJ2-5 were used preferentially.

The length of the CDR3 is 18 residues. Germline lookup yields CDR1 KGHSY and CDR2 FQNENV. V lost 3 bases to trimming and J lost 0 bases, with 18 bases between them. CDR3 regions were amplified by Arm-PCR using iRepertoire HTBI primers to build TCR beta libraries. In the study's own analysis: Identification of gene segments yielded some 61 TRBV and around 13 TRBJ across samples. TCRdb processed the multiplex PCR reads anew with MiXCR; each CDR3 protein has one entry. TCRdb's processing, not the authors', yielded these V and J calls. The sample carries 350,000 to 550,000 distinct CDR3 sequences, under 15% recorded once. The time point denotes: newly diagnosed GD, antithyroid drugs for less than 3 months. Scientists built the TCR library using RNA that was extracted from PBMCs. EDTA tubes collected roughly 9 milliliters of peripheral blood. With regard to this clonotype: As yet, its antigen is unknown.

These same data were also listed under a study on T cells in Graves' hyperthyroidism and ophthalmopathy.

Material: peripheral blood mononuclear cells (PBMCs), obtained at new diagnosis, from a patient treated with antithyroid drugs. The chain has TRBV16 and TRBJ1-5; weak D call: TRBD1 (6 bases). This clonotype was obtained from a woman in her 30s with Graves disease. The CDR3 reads CASSHLQGSHYSNQPQHF. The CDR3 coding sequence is TGTGCCAGCAGCCACTTACAGGGTTCTCATTATAGCAATCAGCCCCAGCATTTT.